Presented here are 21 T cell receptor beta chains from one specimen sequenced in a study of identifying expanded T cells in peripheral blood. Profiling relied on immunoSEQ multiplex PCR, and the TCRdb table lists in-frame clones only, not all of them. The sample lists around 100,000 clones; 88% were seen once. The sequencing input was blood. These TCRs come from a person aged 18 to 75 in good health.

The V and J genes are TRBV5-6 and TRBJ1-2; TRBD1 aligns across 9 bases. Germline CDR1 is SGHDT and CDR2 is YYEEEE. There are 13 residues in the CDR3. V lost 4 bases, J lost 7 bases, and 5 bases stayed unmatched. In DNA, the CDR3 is TGTGCCAGCAGCATACAGGGGGCTGTTGGCTACACCTTC. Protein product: CASSIQGAVGYTF.

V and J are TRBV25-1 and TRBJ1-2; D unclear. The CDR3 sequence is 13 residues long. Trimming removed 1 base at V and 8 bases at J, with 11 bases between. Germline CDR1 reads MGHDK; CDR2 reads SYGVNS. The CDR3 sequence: CASSESPRLGYTF. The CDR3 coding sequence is TGTGCCAGCAGTGAATCGCCGAGGCTAGGCTACACCTTC.

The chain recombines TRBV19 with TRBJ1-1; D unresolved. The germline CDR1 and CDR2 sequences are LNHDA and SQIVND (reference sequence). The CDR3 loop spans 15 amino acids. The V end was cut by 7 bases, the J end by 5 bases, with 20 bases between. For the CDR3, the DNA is TGTGCCAGTAATGGTGTTGGAGGATTGGGTACTGAAGCTTTCTTT. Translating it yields CASNGVGGLGTEAFF.

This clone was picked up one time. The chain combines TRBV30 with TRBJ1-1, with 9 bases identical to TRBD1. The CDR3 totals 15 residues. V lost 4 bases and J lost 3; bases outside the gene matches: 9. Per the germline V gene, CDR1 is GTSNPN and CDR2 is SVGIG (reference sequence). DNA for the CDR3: TGTGCCTGGAATGTGGGGACAGGGCTCCACACTGAAGCTTTCTTT. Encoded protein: CAWNVGTGLHTEAFF.

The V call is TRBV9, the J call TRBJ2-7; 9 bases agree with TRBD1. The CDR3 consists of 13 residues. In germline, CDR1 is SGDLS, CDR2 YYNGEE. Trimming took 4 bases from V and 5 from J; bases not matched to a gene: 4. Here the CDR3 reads CASSPRTGDEQYF. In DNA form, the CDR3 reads TGTGCCAGCAGCCCCCGGACAGGGGACGAGCAGTACTTC.

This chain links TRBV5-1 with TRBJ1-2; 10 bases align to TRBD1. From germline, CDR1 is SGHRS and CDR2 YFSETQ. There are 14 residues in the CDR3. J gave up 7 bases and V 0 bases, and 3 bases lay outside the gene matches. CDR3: CASSLEGTGVGYTF. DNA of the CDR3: TGCGCCAGCAGCTTGGAAGGGACAGGGGTTGGCTACACCTTC.

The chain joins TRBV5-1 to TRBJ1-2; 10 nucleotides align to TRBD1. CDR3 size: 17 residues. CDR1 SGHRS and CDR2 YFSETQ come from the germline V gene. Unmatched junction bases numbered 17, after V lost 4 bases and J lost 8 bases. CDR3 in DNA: TGCGCCAGCAGCCCGGGGACAGGGGCCCGACGAATAGGCGGCTACACCTTC. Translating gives CASSPGTGARRIGGYTF.

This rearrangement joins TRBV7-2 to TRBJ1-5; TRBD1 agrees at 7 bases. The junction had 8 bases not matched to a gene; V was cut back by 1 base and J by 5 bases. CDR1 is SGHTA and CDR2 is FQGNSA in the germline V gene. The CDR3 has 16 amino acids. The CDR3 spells CASSLGWGQQHQPQHF. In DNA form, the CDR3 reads TGTGCCAGCAGCTTAGGGTGGGGACAGCAGCATCAGCCCCAGCATTTT.

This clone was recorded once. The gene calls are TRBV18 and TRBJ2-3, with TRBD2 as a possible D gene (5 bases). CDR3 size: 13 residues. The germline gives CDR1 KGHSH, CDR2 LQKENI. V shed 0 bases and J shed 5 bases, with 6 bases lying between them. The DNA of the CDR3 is TGTGCCAGCTCACCACCGGGGAGAGATACGCAGTATTTT. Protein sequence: CASSPPGRDTQYF. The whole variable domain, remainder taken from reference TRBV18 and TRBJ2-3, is NAGVMQNPRHLVRRRGQEARLRCSPMKGHSHVYWYRQLPEEGLKFMVYLQKENIIDESGMPKERFSAEFPKEGPSILRIQQVVRGDSAAYFCASSPPGRDTQYFGPGTRLTVL.

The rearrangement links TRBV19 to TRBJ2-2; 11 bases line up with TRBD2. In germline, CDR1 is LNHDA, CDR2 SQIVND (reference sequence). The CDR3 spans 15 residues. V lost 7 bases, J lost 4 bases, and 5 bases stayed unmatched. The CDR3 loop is CASTSGGRGTGELFF. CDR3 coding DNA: TGTGCCAGTACTAGCGGGGGGCGGGGCACCGGGGAGCTGTTTTTT.

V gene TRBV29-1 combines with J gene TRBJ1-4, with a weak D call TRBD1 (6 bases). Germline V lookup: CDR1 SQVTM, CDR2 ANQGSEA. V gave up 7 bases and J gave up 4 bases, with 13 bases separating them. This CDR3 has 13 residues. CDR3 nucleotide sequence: TGCAGCGCCTCAGGGGATCTTAATGAAAAACTGTTTTTT. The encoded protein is CSASGDLNEKLFF.

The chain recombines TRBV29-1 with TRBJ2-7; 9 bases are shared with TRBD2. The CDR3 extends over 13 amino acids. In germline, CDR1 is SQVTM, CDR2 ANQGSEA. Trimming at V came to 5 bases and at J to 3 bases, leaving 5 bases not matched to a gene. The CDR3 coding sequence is TGCAGCGTTCTTCTAGCGGGGTTCTACGAGCAGTACTTC. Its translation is CSVLLAGFYEQYF.

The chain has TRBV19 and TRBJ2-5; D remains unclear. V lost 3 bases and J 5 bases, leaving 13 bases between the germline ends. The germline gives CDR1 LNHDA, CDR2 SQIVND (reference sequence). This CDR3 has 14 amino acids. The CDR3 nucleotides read TGTGCCAGTAGTATTCTGGGGTTTGAGGAGACCCAGTACTTC. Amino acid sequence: CASSILGFEETQYF.

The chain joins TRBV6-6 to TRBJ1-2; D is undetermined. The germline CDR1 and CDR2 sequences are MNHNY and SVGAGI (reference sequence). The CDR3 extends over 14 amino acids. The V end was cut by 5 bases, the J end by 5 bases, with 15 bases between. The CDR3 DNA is TGTGCCAGCAGTCCACGGTGGGTTCTATATGGCTACACCTTC. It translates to CASSPRWVLYGYTF.

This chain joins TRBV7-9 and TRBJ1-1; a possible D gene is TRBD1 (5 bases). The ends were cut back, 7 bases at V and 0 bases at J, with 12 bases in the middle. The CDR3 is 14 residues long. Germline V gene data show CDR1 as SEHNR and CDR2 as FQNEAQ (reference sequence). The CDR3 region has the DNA TGTGCCAGCAAACCGACAGCCATGAACACTGAAGCTTTCTTT. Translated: CASKPTAMNTEAFF. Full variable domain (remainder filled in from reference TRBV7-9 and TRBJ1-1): DTGVSQNPRHKITKRGQNVTFRCDPISEHNRLYWYRQTLGQGPEFLTYFQNEAQLEKSRLLSDRFSAERPKGSFSTLEIQRTEQGDSAMYLCASKPTAMNTEAFFGQGTRLTVV.

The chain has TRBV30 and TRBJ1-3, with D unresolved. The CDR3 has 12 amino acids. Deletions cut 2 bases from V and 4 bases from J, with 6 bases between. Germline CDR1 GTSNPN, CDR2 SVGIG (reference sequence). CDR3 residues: CAWSREGNTIYF. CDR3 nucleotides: TGTGCCTGGAGTAGGGAGGGAAACACCATATATTTT.

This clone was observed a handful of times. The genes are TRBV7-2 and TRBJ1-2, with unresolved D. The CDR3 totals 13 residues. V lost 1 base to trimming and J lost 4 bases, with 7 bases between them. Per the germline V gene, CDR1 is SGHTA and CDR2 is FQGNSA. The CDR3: CASSLGPAYGYTF. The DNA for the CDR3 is TGTGCCAGCAGCTTAGGTCCAGCCTATGGCTACACCTTC. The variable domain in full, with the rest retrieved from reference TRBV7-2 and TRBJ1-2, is GAGVSQSPSNKVTEKGKDVELRCDPISGHTALYWYRQSLGQGLEFLIYFQGNSAPDKSGLPSDRFSAERTGGSVSTLTIQRTQQEDSAVYLCASSLGPAYGYTFGSGTRLTVV.

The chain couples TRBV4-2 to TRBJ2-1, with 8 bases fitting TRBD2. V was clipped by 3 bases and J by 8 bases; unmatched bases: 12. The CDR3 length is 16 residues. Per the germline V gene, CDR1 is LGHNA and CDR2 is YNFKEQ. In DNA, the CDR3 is TGTGCCAGCAGCCAGGTTAGCGGGAAGGGTCGCGATGAGCAGTTCTTC. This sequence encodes CASSQVSGKGRDEQFF.

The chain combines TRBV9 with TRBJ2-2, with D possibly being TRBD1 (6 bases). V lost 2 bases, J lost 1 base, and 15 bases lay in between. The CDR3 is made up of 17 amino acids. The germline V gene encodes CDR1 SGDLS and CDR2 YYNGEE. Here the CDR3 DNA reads TGTGCCAGCAGCGTCCTTGGGACACTGAAGAACACCGGGGAGCTGTTTTTT. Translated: CASSVLGTLKNTGELFF.

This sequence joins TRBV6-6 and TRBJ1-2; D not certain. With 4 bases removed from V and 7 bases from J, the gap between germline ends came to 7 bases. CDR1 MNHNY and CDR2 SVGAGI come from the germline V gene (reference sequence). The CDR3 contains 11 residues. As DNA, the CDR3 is TGTGCCAGCAGTTCCTCCACTGGCTACACCTTC. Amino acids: CASSSSTGYTF.

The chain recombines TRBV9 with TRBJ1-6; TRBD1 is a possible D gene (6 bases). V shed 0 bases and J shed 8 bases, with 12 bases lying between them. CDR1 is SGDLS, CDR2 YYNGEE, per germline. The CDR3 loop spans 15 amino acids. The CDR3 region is CASSVDVGADSPLHF. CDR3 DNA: TGTGCCAGCAGCGTAGACGTGGGGGCCGATTCACCCCTCCACTTT.